Following are 20 T cell receptor beta chains from one sample sequenced in a study of human T cells and chemical hapten exposure listed by TCRdb under 2021. The library was produced with RACE. The data were produced on a NextSeq 500. TCRdb reran the public reads through fastp at Q25 and MiXCR, keeping productive beta chains. Here each entry gathers all rows of one CDR3 protein and keeps the most common genes and DNA. The table for this sample lists fewer than 70,000 distinct CDR3 sequences; around 7% of them were counted only once. The top ten clonotypes cover approximately 1.6% of the sample. The time point label of this sample denotes: pre-sensitization, week 0. The meaning of the sample's treatment or condition label: therapeutic diphenylcyclopropenone sensitization with weekly scalp DPC. The starting material was whole blood, obtained in connection with sensitization to the hapten diphenylcyclopropenone (DPC). The origin of the receptors is a young woman with alopecia areata. Some clones in this sample may be carry-over from other donors' samples.

This clonotype was seen at least ten times. The chain employs TRBV3-1 and TRBJ2-3; TRBD1 matches 7 bases. The CDR3 totals 16 residues. Germline V lookup: CDR1 LGHDT, CDR2 YNNKEL (reference sequence). Trimming removed 1 base from V and 0 bases from J; junction bases left unmatched: 4. The CDR3 sequence: CASSQVRDSSTDTQYF. CDR3 bases: TGTGCCAGCAGCCAAGTTAGGGACAGTAGCACAGATACGCAGTATTTT.

This clonotype was detected ten times or more. V and J are TRBV21-1 and TRBJ2-7; the table calls TRBD1, which could not be checked here. TRBV21-1 is termed a pseudogene. The CDR3 sequence is 16 residues long. CDR3 amino acids: CASSGKRTGPNLEQYF. DNA for the CDR3: TGTGCCAGCAGCGGTAAACGGACAGGCCCGAATTTGGAGCAGTACTTC.

This clonotype was counted many times. The rearrangement joins TRBV5-5 to TRBJ1-2; D not resolved. The CDR3 is 14 residues long. Germline V lookup: CDR1 SGHKS, CDR2 YYEKEE (reference sequence). Trimming removed 0 bases at V and 4 bases at J, with 10 bases between. CDR3 DNA sequence: TGTGCCAGCAGCTTGGTGGCAGCTCCCTATGGCTACACCTTC. It specifies CASSLVAAPYGYTF.

The rearrangement uses TRBV3-1 and TRBJ2-1, with D possibly matching TRBD1 (7 bases). Trimming took 3 bases from V and 4 from J, leaving 19 bases between them. This CDR3 contains 17 residues. CDR1 and CDR2 (germline): LGHDT, YNNKEL (reference sequence). The CDR3: CASSHLRDSLGYNEQFF. CDR3 nucleotide sequence: TGTGCCAGCAGCCACTTGCGGGACAGCTTGGGGTACAATGAGCAGTTCTTC.

This chain uses TRBV30 with TRBJ1-2, with D hard to call. CDR1 and CDR2 (germline): GTSNPN, SVGIG (reference sequence). V was shortened by 2 bases and J by 5 bases, with 3 bases between the two germline ends. The CDR3 has 10 residues. CDR3 sequence: CAWSHYGYTF. The DNA of the CDR3 is TGTGCCTGGAGTCATTATGGCTACACCTTC. The whole variable domain, filled in from reference TRBV30 and TRBJ1-2, reads SQTIHQWPATLVQPVGSPLSLECTVEGTSNPNLYWYRQAAGRGLQLLFYSVGIGQISSEVPQNLSASRPQDRQFILSSKKLLLSDSGFYLCAWSHYGYTFGSGTRLTVV.

V usage is TRBV29-1 and J usage is TRBJ2-3; 9 bases map to TRBD1. V trimming: 4 bases; J trimming: 6 bases; junction bases outside the gene matches: 8. Germline CDR1 SQVTM, CDR2 ANQGSEA. There are 14 residues in the CDR3. Here the CDR3 reads CSVAGTGNSDTQYF. The CDR3 DNA reads TGCAGCGTTGCCGGGACAGGGAATTCCGATACGCAGTATTTT.

Many counts were recorded for this clonotype. V and J are TRBV19 and TRBJ2-1; 8 positions match TRBD1. Trimming at V came to 9 bases and at J to 6 bases, leaving 7 bases not matched to a gene. Germline values: CDR1 LNHDA, CDR2 SQIVND (reference sequence). This CDR3 has 13 amino acids. This chain's CDR3 is CASSGQVFNEQFF. The CDR3 bases are TGTGCCAGCTCGGGACAGGTTTTCAATGAGCAGTTCTTC.

This chain connects TRBV19 to TRBJ2-7, with a possible D match to TRBD1 (5 bases). The V and J ends lost 6 bases and 2 bases respectively, with 11 bases between them. Germline V gene sequence: CDR1 LNHDA, CDR2 SQIVND (reference sequence). CDR3 size: 13 residues. Written as DNA, the CDR3 is TGTGCCAGTAGGTTTCAGGGAACCTACGAGCAGTACTTC. Amino acid sequence: CASRFQGTYEQYF.

There are a few counts of this clonotype. This chain connects TRBV29-1 to TRBJ2-3; TRBD2 might be the D (5 bases). CDR1 is SQVTM, CDR2 ANQGSEA, per germline. This CDR3 region has 16 residues. Trimming cost V 3 bases and J 1 base, with 17 bases left between them. In nucleotides, the CDR3 is TGCAGCGTTGAGGGGATTAACGAGGGCGGCACAGATACGCAGTATTTT. Encoded protein: CSVEGINEGGTDTQYF.

This clonotype showed up many times. This chain connects TRBV12-3 or TRBV12-4 to TRBJ2-1; no clear D. V lost 4 bases and J lost 8, with 9 bases in between. This CDR3 region has 12 residues. In nucleotides, the CDR3 is TGTGCCAGCAGTTGGGGTGGGGATGAGCAGTTCTTC. Encoded protein: CASSWGGDEQFF.

This clonotype has at least ten counts. This chain links TRBV6-5 with TRBJ1-5, with TRBD1 as a possible D gene (6 bases). Germline CDR1 MNHEY, CDR2 SVGAGI. Trimming left V 7 bases short and J 0 bases short, with 10 bases between. This CDR3 region has 14 residues. The CDR3 bases are TGTGCCAGCAATGCAGGGGCTAGCAATCAGCCCCAGCATTTT. Its protein product is CASNAGASNQPQHF.

This clonotype was observed many times. The V gene is TRBV20-1, the J gene TRBJ2-4, with D possibly matching TRBD1 (6 bases). The length of the CDR3 is 13 residues. The V end lost 5 bases, the J end lost 11 bases, and 19 bases lay between the germline ends. Germline-derived CDR1 and CDR2 are DFQATT and SNEGSKA (reference sequence). CDR3 sequence: CSAVTQGQGVQYF. CDR3 coding DNA: TGCAGTGCTGTAACCCAGGGACAAGGAGTTCAGTACTTC.

This clonotype was picked up many times. This rearrangement joins TRBV5-1 to TRBJ2-5; TRBD1 matches at 12 bases. Germline V gives CDR1 SGHRS, CDR2 YFSETQ. This CDR3 has 15 residues. Germline trimming cut 4 bases from V and 5 bases from J; bases unmatched to any gene: 6. The CDR3 nucleotides read TGCGCCAGCAGCATGGGACAGGGGGCGCGGGAGACCCAGTACTTC. This gives the protein CASSMGQGARETQYF.

In this sample, this clonotype turned up many times. V is TRBV29-1 and J is TRBJ1-5; D is ambiguous. The V and J ends lost 4 bases and 1 base respectively, with 11 bases between them. Germline CDR1 SQVTM, CDR2 ANQGSEA. This CDR3 has 14 residues. CDR3 amino acids: CSVADGWSNQPQHF. CDR3 coding DNA: TGCAGCGTTGCGGATGGCTGGAGCAATCAGCCCCAGCATTTT.

There are many counts of this clonotype. The V call is TRBV6-5, the J call TRBJ2-7, with D tentatively TRBD1 (7 bases). Germline V gene lookup returns CDR1 MNHEY and CDR2 SVGAGI. The CDR3 is made up of 15 amino acids. Trimming removed 2 bases from V and 2 bases from J, with 13 bases in between. The CDR3 here is CASSYGQGGTYEQYF. The CDR3 DNA sequence: TGTGCCAGCAGTTACGGGCAGGGGGGCACCTACGAGCAGTACTTC.

This clonotype was recorded at least ten times. The chain couples TRBV12-3 or TRBV12-4 to TRBJ1-5; no definite D call. The CDR3 totals 14 residues. V lost 2 bases and J 0 bases, leaving 5 bases between the germline ends. The CDR3 coding sequence is TGTGCCAGCAGTTTATCAGTTAGCAATCAGCCCCAGCATTTT. It translates to CASSLSVSNQPQHF.

This clonotype has a count of ten or more. The J gene is TRBJ2-2, the V gene TRBV30, with D maybe TRBD1 (5 bases). Trimming pared 2 bases from V and 6 bases from J, leaving 10 bases between. Germline V lookup: CDR1 GTSNPN, CDR2 SVGIG (reference sequence). The CDR3 covers 13 residues. The CDR3 nucleotides read TGTGCCTGGAGTATCAGGGTAGCCGGGGAGCTGTTTTTT. This encodes CAWSIRVAGELFF. Variable domain in full (rest from reference TRBV30 and TRBJ2-2): SQTIHQWPATLVQPVGSPLSLECTVEGTSNPNLYWYRQAAGRGLQLLFYSVGIGQISSEVPQNLSASRPQDRQFILSSKKLLLSDSGFYLCAWSIRVAGELFFGEGSRLTVL.

This clonotype was picked up many times. The chain joins TRBV12-2 to TRBJ1-1; the tabulated D call, TRBD1, remains unverified against the DNA. TRBV12-2 is a pseudogene locus. The CDR3 runs 15 residues. CDR3 sequence: CASRFTGLEDTEAFF. CDR3 bases: TGTGCAAGTCGCTTCACAGGCCTGGAAGACACTGAAGCTTTCTTT.

The chain recombines TRBV9 with TRBJ1-1; the D is unclear. The CDR3 covers 16 residues. The V end was cut by 0 bases, the J end by 0 bases, with 12 bases between. Germline lookup yields CDR1 SGDLS and CDR2 YYNGEE. The CDR3 bases are TGTGCCAGCAGCGTAGGAGGTCCACGGGTGAACACTGAAGCTTTCTTT. It yields the protein CASSVGGPRVNTEAFF.

The V gene is TRBV24-1, the J gene TRBJ2-3; D unresolved. This CDR3 spans 13 amino acids. Looked up from germline, CDR1 is KGHDR and CDR2 is SFDVKD. V was cut by 1 base and J by 2 bases, with 3 bases left in between. The CDR3 DNA is TGTGCCACCAGTGATTTACTCACAGATACGCAGTATTTT. The encoded protein is CATSDLLTDTQYF.